Listed here are 28 T cell receptor beta chains from one sample, sequenced in a study of cytomegalovirus exposure and HLA in healthy donors. The study ran its PCR with 60 Vbeta and 13 Jbeta primers. Profiled with immunoSEQ multiplex PCR; TCRdb holds only in-frame clones, not every one. This table has roughly 99,000 clones, 74% appearing once. Sequencing was performed on PBMCs. These receptors were obtained from a male donor in good health and CMV-seronegative.

The chain couples TRBV10-3 to TRBJ2-7, with D perhaps given as TRBD1 or TRBD2 (10 bases each). The CDR3 loop spans 23 amino acids. Between the trimmed V and J ends, which lost 3 bases and 1 base, there was a span of 37 bases. Per germline, CDR1 ENHRY and CDR2 SYGVKD. The CDR3 loop is CAISEPGTGTGVRAGGRSYEQYF. Written as DNA, the CDR3 is TGTGCCATCAGTGAACCCGGGACAGGGACAGGGGTGAGAGCGGGAGGGAGATCCTACGAGCAGTACTTC.

The genes are TRBV5-1 and TRBJ1-3, with 7 bases fitting TRBD1. V was pared by 0 bases and J by 4 bases, with 7 bases of the junction left unmatched. CDR3 length: 16 amino acids. CDR1 is SGHRS, CDR2 YFSETQ, per germline. The CDR3 coding sequence is TGCGCCAGCAGCTTGGGGCCCGGGACAGAAGGAAACACCATATATTTT. This codes for CASSLGPGTEGNTIYF.

The rearrangement links TRBV28 to TRBJ1-1; weak D call: TRBD1 (6 bases). Germline V gene lookup returns CDR1 MDHEN and CDR2 SYDVKM. There are 13 residues in the CDR3. As DNA, the CDR3 is TGTGAGAGTAACAGGGTAGGGTACACTGAAGCTTTCTTT. This translates into CESNRVGYTEAFF. Variable domain in full (rest from reference TRBV28 and TRBJ1-1): DVKVTQSSRYLVKRTGEKVFLECVQDMDHENMFWYRQDPGLGLRLIYFSYDVKMKEKGDIPEGYSVSREKKERFSLILESASTNQTSMYLCESNRVGYTEAFFGQGTRLTVV.

The chain recombines TRBV6-5 with TRBJ1-6, with 8 bases that match TRBD1. Unmatched junction bases numbered 7, after V lost 0 bases and J lost 9 bases. Germline V gives CDR1 MNHEY, CDR2 SVGAGI. CDR3 length: 16 residues. In DNA, the CDR3 is TGTGCCAGCAGTTACTCAGCCCAGGGGGCGGTTTCACCCCTCCACTTT. Translating it yields CASSYSAQGAVSPLHF.

V usage is TRBV29-1 and J usage is TRBJ1-4; 7 nucleotides align to TRBD1. Trimming removed 6 bases from V and 10 bases from J; junction bases left unmatched: 11. This CDR3 is built from 13 residues. The germline V gene has CDR1 SQVTM and CDR2 ANQGSEA. The CDR3 spells CSVGDRVSAKLFF. CDR3 DNA: TGCAGCGTCGGTGACAGGGTGTCGGCAAAACTGTTTTTT.

In this sample, this clone turned up once. This sequence joins TRBV9 and TRBJ2-7; D unclear. Germline CDR1 SGDLS, CDR2 YYNGEE. Trimming removed 3 bases from V and 1 base from J, with 11 bases in between. This CDR3 region has 14 residues. CDR3 sequence (DNA): TGTGCCAGCAGCGCAGACAAGCTATCCTACGAGCAGTACTTC. Amino acids: CASSADKLSYEQYF.

On this clone: Additional DNA sequences in this sample encode the identical CDR3. The chain couples TRBV29-1 to TRBJ2-3; tentatively, D is TRBD2 (5 bases). This CDR3 contains 13 residues. Trimming left V 8 bases short and J 7 bases short, with 19 bases between. Germline-derived CDR1 and CDR2 are SQVTM and ANQGSEA. CDR3 nucleotides: TGCAGCCTCGGGGAAGCTGGAACCTATACGCAGTATTTT. Encoded protein: CSLGEAGTYTQYF.

J is TRBJ2-4 and V is TRBV2; D gene ambiguous. CDR1 is SNHLY, CDR2 FYNNEI, per germline. The CDR3 consists of 14 residues. V was clipped by 8 bases and J by 6 bases, with 17 bases between them. The DNA for the CDR3 is TGTGCCAGCCTTGGCCGAGAGTCGGGAAACATTCAGTACTTC. It codes for CASLGRESGNIQYF.

DNA of the CDR3: TGTGCCAGCAGCGTCGGGACTAGCAATGAGCAGTTCTTC. Amino acids: CASSVGTSNEQFF. This chain links TRBV7-3 with TRBJ2-1; 8 positions match TRBD2. Germline V CDR1 and CDR2: SGHTA, FQGTGA. Trimming took 5 bases from V and 6 from J; bases not matched to a gene: 3. The CDR3 has 13 amino acids. The whole variable domain, remainder taken from reference TRBV7-3 and TRBJ2-1, is GAGVSQTPSNKVTEKGKYVELRCDPISGHTALYWYRQSLGQGPEFLIYFQGTGAADDSGLPNDRFFAVRPEGSVSTLKIQRTERGDSAVYLCASSVGTSNEQFFGPGTRLTVL.

This clone was seen only once. This sequence joins TRBV7-6 and TRBJ2-7; TRBD1 aligns across 7 bases. CDR1 is SGHVS and CDR2 is FNYEAQ in the germline V gene. This CDR3 contains 13 residues. J gave up 7 bases and V 5 bases, and 8 bases lay outside the gene matches. The CDR3 loop is CASSPLQGEEQYF. As DNA, the CDR3 is TGTGCCAGCAGCCCTCTGCAGGGGGAGGAGCAGTACTTC.

V and J are TRBV30 and TRBJ1-2, with D unclear. Germline V gene data show CDR1 as GTSNPN and CDR2 as SVGIG (reference sequence). V was clipped by 0 bases and J by 1 base, with 6 bases between them. This CDR3 has 13 amino acids. The CDR3, as DNA: TGTGCCTGGAGTGTTCAGAATAACTATGGCTACACCTTC. It is translated as CAWSVQNNYGYTF.

The chain links TRBV19 to TRBJ2-2, with TRBD1 as a possible D gene (6 bases). CDR1 and CDR2 (germline): LNHDA, SQIVND (reference sequence). This CDR3 is 15 amino acids long. Trimming took 5 bases from V and 8 from J, leaving 18 bases between them. CDR3 nucleotide sequence: TGTGCCAGTAGTCCAGGGGACCGGGGTTCTGGGGAGCTGTTTTTT. Translating it yields CASSPGDRGSGELFF.

The genes are TRBV11-1 and TRBJ2-1; D uncertain. V was pared by 1 base and J by 12 bases, with 10 bases between. Germline assignment: CDR1 SGHAT and CDR2 FQDESV (reference sequence). The CDR3 spans 12 residues. CDR3 coding DNA: TGTGCCAGCAGCTTAGGGTTAGGCGGGCAGTTCTTC. Its protein product is CASSLGLGGQFF.

The rearrangement joins TRBV4-2 to TRBJ2-3; 8 bases agree with TRBD1. Germline values: CDR1 LGHNA, CDR2 YNFKEQ. The V gene end was trimmed by 1 base and the J gene end by 2 bases; junction bases not matched to a gene: 2. There are 15 residues in the CDR3. The DNA of the CDR3 is TGTGCCAGCAGCCAAGGGACAGGGAACACAGATACGCAGTATTTT. Its translation: CASSQGTGNTDTQYF.

This clone has just one count. The rearrangement uses TRBV19 and TRBJ1-5; 8 nucleotides line up with TRBD1. The CDR3 sequence is 16 residues long. Germline values: CDR1 LNHDA, CDR2 SQIVND (reference sequence). The V gene end was trimmed by 5 bases and the J gene end by 1 base; junction bases not matched to a gene: 7. CDR3 in amino acids: CASSQRTGPSNQPQHF. DNA of the CDR3: TGTGCCAGTAGTCAAAGGACAGGGCCGAGCAATCAGCCCCAGCATTTT.

The chain has TRBV5-1 and TRBJ2-7; 11 bases agree with TRBD2. The germline V gene encodes CDR1 SGHRS and CDR2 YFSETQ. The CDR3 totals 17 residues. V lost 5 bases and J lost 2; bases outside the gene matches: 12. The CDR3 DNA follows: TGCGCCAGCAGACTAGCGGGAGTTTCGGGTGTCCCCTACGAGCAGTACTTC. Its protein product is CASRLAGVSGVPYEQYF.

DNA of the CDR3: TGTGCCAGCAGTGAAGGAGGACAGGGGTATACTGAAGCTTTCTTT. This sequence encodes CASSEGGQGYTEAFF. This chain links TRBV2 with TRBJ1-1, with 9 nucleotides matching TRBD1. Per germline, CDR1 SNHLY and CDR2 FYNNEI. This CDR3 comprises 15 residues. The V gene end was trimmed by 1 base and the J gene end by 5 bases; junction bases not matched to a gene: 5.

The chain carries TRBV5-1 and TRBJ2-2; TRBD1 matches at 10 bases. CDR3 size: 16 residues. V was pared by 0 bases and J by 4 bases, with 3 bases of the junction left unmatched. Germline values: CDR1 SGHRS, CDR2 YFSETQ. This chain's CDR3 is CASSLGQGAFTGELFF. The CDR3 coding sequence is TGCGCCAGCAGCTTGGGACAGGGGGCGTTCACCGGGGAGCTGTTTTTT.

The rearrangement links TRBV5-1 to TRBJ2-3; no definite D call. Trimming stripped 4 bases from V and 0 bases from J, with 3 bases between. CDR3 size: 12 residues. Germline V gene lookup returns CDR1 SGHRS and CDR2 YFSETQ. The CDR3 sequence is CASSRSTDTQYF. The CDR3 DNA reads TGCGCCAGCAGCCGTAGCACAGATACGCAGTATTTT.

As regards this clone: The same CDR3 arises from other DNA sequences in this sample as well. This chain joins TRBV6-1 and TRBJ2-5; TRBD2 matches at 10 bases. V shed 8 bases, J shed 5 bases, and the junction held 11 bases outside the gene matches. This CDR3 contains 15 residues. Germline CDR1 and CDR2: MNHNS and SASEGT. CDR3 residues: CASFRTSGIRETQYF. CDR3 coding DNA: TGTGCCAGCTTTAGAACTAGCGGGATTCGGGAGACCCAGTACTTC.

This clone came up a few times. The chain employs TRBV7-2 and TRBJ1-2, with D unclear. V was shortened by 7 bases and J by 5 bases, with 14 bases between the two germline ends. The CDR3 totals 13 residues. The V gene's germline CDR1 is SGHTA and CDR2 FQGNSA. The CDR3 reads CASTTQLIYGYTF. The CDR3 nucleotides read TGTGCCAGCACCACCCAGTTGATATATGGCTACACCTTC. Together with reference TRBV7-2 and TRBJ1-2, the CDR3 gives the full variable domain: GAGVSQSPSNKVTEKGKDVELRCDPISGHTALYWYRQSLGQGLEFLIYFQGNSAPDKSGLPSDRFSAERTGGSVSTLTIQRTQQEDSAVYLCASTTQLIYGYTFGSGTRLTVV.

The rearrangement links TRBV11-2 to TRBJ2-7; weak D call: TRBD1 (6 bases). Trimming stripped 2 bases from V and 2 bases from J, with 13 bases between. Germline assignment: CDR1 SGHAT and CDR2 FQNNGV. The CDR3 has 15 amino acids. The DNA for the CDR3 is TGTGCCAGCAGCTTAAACCGGGACACAACCTACGAGCAGTACTTC. Its protein is CASSLNRDTTYEQYF.

The chain uses TRBV5-1 and TRBJ2-7; 9 nucleotides match TRBD2. Losses at the gene ends were 0 bases for V and 0 bases for J; bases not matched to a gene: 7. CDR3 length equals 17 residues. Germline-derived CDR1 and CDR2 are SGHRS and YFSETQ. The CDR3 loop is CASSLVGLASSSYEQYF. The CDR3 DNA sequence: TGCGCCAGCAGCTTGGTCGGACTAGCGTCGAGCTCCTACGAGCAGTACTTC.

The chain carries TRBV9 and TRBJ1-2, with TRBD1 matching over 8 bases. CDR3 length equals 12 residues. Germline CDR1 is SGDLS and CDR2 is YYNGEE. V trimming: 3 bases; J trimming: 7 bases; junction bases outside the gene matches: 2. In nucleotides, the CDR3 is TGTGCCAGCAGCGGCGGACAGGGTGGCTACACCTTC. Translated, it gives CASSGGQGGYTF.

The chain employs TRBV29-1 and TRBJ2-7; maybe TRBD2 (5 bases). Germline CDR1 and CDR2: SQVTM and ANQGSEA. The CDR3 covers 11 residues. V was trimmed by 6 bases and J by 3 bases, leaving 9 bases between them. CDR3 loop: CSVGLNYEQYF. The CDR3 nucleotides read TGCAGCGTAGGACTGAACTACGAGCAGTACTTC.

The V gene is TRBV19, the J gene TRBJ1-4; D not certain. The V gene's germline CDR1 is LNHDA and CDR2 SQIVND (reference sequence). The CDR3 covers 15 residues. With 4 bases removed from V and 5 bases from J, the gap between germline ends came to 14 bases. The DNA of the CDR3 is TGTGCCAGTAGTAGTCCCCGGTCGAGGAATGAAAAACTGTTTTTT. Residues: CASSSPRSRNEKLFF.

The J gene is TRBJ1-1, the V gene TRBV7-6; 8 bases agree with TRBD1. The CDR3 is 14 residues long. V lost 2 bases, J lost 8 bases, and 7 bases stayed unmatched. Germline V gene sequence: CDR1 SGHVS, CDR2 FNYEAQ. The CDR3 here is CASSLLRGQGEAFF. In DNA, the CDR3 is TGTGCCAGCAGCTTACTCAGGGGGCAGGGGGAAGCTTTCTTT.

This clone appeared a single time. The chain carries TRBV27 and TRBJ2-7; 9 bases align to TRBD1. Germline CDR1 is MNHEY and CDR2 is SMNVEV (reference sequence). J gave up 5 bases and V 3 bases, and 8 bases lay outside the gene matches. The CDR3 runs to 15 residues. The CDR3 protein is CASSFGDRDKDEQYF. The DNA of the CDR3 is TGTGCCAGCAGTTTTGGGGACAGGGATAAGGACGAGCAGTACTTC.